One and the same sample provided the 20 T cell receptor beta chains below, sequenced in a study of blood T cell repertoires in COVID-19. The repertoire was sequenced with immunoSEQ multiplex PCR; TCRdb's copy has only in-frame clones and lacks some. The sample lists 110,000 or so clones; about 83% were seen once. Sequenced input: peripheral blood. The receptors were sampled from a man aged 70 or older with acute or convalescent COVID-19.

The J gene is TRBJ2-7, the V gene TRBV29-1; 9 bases align to TRBD1. The CDR3 has 12 residues. Germline values: CDR1 SQVTM, CDR2 ANQGSEA. Unmatched junction bases numbered 6, after V lost 7 bases and J lost 5 bases. Written as DNA, the CDR3 is TGCAGCGGGGGACAGGGTATAAACGAGCAGTACTTC. Its protein is CSGGQGINEQYF.

The chain joins TRBV11-1 to TRBJ2-7; TRBD2 matches 11 bases. V shed 2 bases, J shed 7 bases, and the junction held 4 bases outside the gene matches. The CDR3 has 14 residues. Germline lookup yields CDR1 SGHAT and CDR2 FQDESV (reference sequence). DNA for the CDR3: TGTGCCAGCAGCTTATTACTAGCGGGAGTTGAGCAGTACTTC. As protein: CASSLLLAGVEQYF.

The chain recombines TRBV9 with TRBJ1-1, with D perhaps TRBD1 (6 bases). Germline CDR1 is SGDLS and CDR2 is YYNGEE. V lost 3 bases and J lost 1, with 10 bases in between. This CDR3 spans 14 amino acids. CDR3 sequence (DNA): TGTGCCAGCAGCGACCCCAGGGGGAACACTGAAGCTTTCTTT. It specifies CASSDPRGNTEAFF.

The genes are TRBV5-1 and TRBJ2-2; weak D call: TRBD1 (5 bases). Germline V lookup: CDR1 SGHRS, CDR2 YFSETQ. The CDR3 consists of 15 residues. V shed 2 bases and J shed 5 bases, with 13 bases lying between them. CDR3 bases: TGCGCCAGCAGCTTAACACACAGGAATACCGGGGAGCTGTTTTTT. It is translated as CASSLTHRNTGELFF.

V is TRBV28 and J is TRBJ2-7; the match to TRBD1 covers 11 bases. CDR1 is MDHEN, CDR2 SYDVKM, per germline. After removal of 7 bases from V and 5 bases from J, the junction contained 10 bases not matched to a gene. This CDR3 contains 15 residues. The CDR3 sequence: CASTLGGTGGNEQYF. CDR3 nucleotides: TGTGCCAGCACCCTCGGGGGGACAGGGGGGAACGAGCAGTACTTC.

The V gene is TRBV20-1, the J gene TRBJ1-1; D may be TRBD1 (5 bases). The CDR3 is 11 amino acids. The V gene lost 0 bases and the J gene lost 10 bases, with 9 bases spanning the gap. Germline V gene lookup returns CDR1 DFQATT and CDR2 SNEGSKA (reference sequence). The CDR3, as DNA: TGCAGTGCTAGAGATCGCGGGGGAGCTTTCTTT. It translates to CSARDRGGAFF.

This chain joins TRBV9 and TRBJ2-1; TRBD2 aligns across 7 bases. J gave up 8 bases and V 0 bases, and 2 bases lay outside the gene matches. The germline V gene encodes CDR1 SGDLS and CDR2 YYNGEE. This CDR3 is 13 amino acids long. The CDR3 loop is CASSVVGGHEQFF. CDR3 sequence (DNA): TGTGCCAGCAGCGTAGTGGGAGGGCATGAGCAGTTCTTC.

V and J are TRBV25-1 and TRBJ1-2; TRBD1 agrees at 7 bases. CDR1 and CDR2 (germline): MGHDK, SYGVNS. The CDR3 totals 15 residues. The trim removed 7 bases at V and 4 bases at J, leaving 12 bases unmatched. The CDR3 nucleotides are TGTGCCAGCATTGGCCAGGGGGTTGCTGGCTATGGCTACACCTTC. Translation: CASIGQGVAGYGYTF.

The CDR3 nucleotides are TGTGCTAGTGGTTTGGGGGACTACTCGACTGAAAAACTGTTTTTT. This codes for CASGLGDYSTEKLFF. The V call is TRBV12-5, the J call TRBJ1-4; tentatively, D is TRBD1 (5 bases). The V and J ends lost 1 base and 7 bases respectively, with 13 bases between them. The CDR3 spans 15 residues. The V gene's germline CDR1 is LGHNT and CDR2 FRNRAP.

V usage is TRBV7-2 and J usage is TRBJ1-5, with 7 bases matching TRBD1. V shed 1 base, J shed 6 bases, and the junction held 0 bases outside the gene matches. CDR1 is SGHTA, CDR2 FQGNSA, per germline. The CDR3 spans 13 residues. The CDR3 is CASSLDRGQPQHF. CDR3 sequence (DNA): TGTGCCAGCAGCTTAGACAGGGGTCAGCCCCAGCATTTT.

The chain carries TRBV4-2 and TRBJ2-7; D gene ambiguous. This CDR3 is 14 amino acids long. Germline CDR1 LGHNA, CDR2 YNFKEQ. Trimming removed 0 bases at V and 7 bases at J, with 13 bases between. CDR3 sequence reads: CASSQDGTVVEQYF. CDR3 DNA: TGTGCCAGCAGCCAAGATGGTACAGTCGTGGAGCAGTACTTC.

The chain recombines TRBV24-1 with TRBJ2-1; D gene ambiguous. V lost 6 bases, J lost 0 bases, and 14 bases lay in between. Germline V gene lookup returns CDR1 KGHDR and CDR2 SFDVKD. The CDR3 is 16 residues long. CDR3 residues: CATSRSGSVSYNEQFF. As DNA, the CDR3 is TGTGCCACCAGTCGTTCAGGTTCAGTCTCCTACAATGAGCAGTTCTTC.

This rearrangement joins TRBV6-5 to TRBJ2-7; maybe TRBD1 (6 bases). Germline values: CDR1 MNHEY, CDR2 SVGAGI. The CDR3 sequence is 12 residues long. V gave up 6 bases and J gave up 3 bases, with 9 bases separating them. DNA for the CDR3: TGTGCCAGCAGCCTACAGGGCTACGAGCAGTACTTC. Translating gives CASSLQGYEQYF.

The chain combines TRBV3-1 (or the pseudogene TRBV3-2) with TRBJ2-3; perhaps TRBD2 as D (5 bases). CDR3 size: 14 residues. The V end was cut by 2 bases, the J end by 9 bases, with 15 bases between. Germline assignment: CDR1 LGHDT and CDR2 YNNKEL (reference sequence). In nucleotides, the CDR3 is TGTGCCAGCAGCCAAAAGAGGCCTAGCTCCACGCAGTATTTT. As protein: CASSQKRPSSTQYF.

The gene calls are TRBV7-2 and TRBJ2-5; TRBD2 matches 9 bases. The germline CDR1 and CDR2 sequences are SGHTA and FQGNSA. V shed 2 bases, J shed 4 bases, and the junction held 8 bases outside the gene matches. The CDR3 length is 16 residues. CDR3 sequence reads: CASSLRLAVAGETQYF. The CDR3 nucleotides are TGTGCCAGCAGCTTAAGACTAGCGGTTGCAGGAGAGACCCAGTACTTC.

The V and J genes are TRBV28 and TRBJ2-7; TRBD1 matches 11 bases. Germline assignment: CDR1 MDHEN and CDR2 SYDVKM. Trimming took 4 bases from V and 0 from J; bases not matched to a gene: 11. CDR3 length equals 18 residues. In DNA, the CDR3 is TGTGCCAGCAGTTCCTGGACAGGGGGCCAGACGGCCTCCTACGAGCAGTACTTC. As protein: CASSSWTGGQTASYEQYF. The complete variable domain, with remaining parts taken from reference TRBV28 and TRBJ2-7, reads DVKVTQSSRYLVKRTGEKVFLECVQDMDHENMFWYRQDPGLGLRLIYFSYDVKMKEKGDIPEGYSVSREKKERFSLILESASTNQTSMYLCASSSWTGGQTASYEQYFGPGTRLTVT.

This clone was seen more than once but under ten times. The chain is built from TRBV5-6 and TRBJ2-5, with 8 bases lining up with TRBD2. The germline CDR1 and CDR2 sequences are SGHDT and YYEEEE. The CDR3 totals 15 residues. V was pared by 4 bases and J by 1 base, with 6 bases of the junction left unmatched. Here the CDR3 reads CASSGRLAGQETQYF. The DNA for the CDR3 is TGTGCCAGCAGCGGGAGGCTAGCGGGCCAAGAGACCCAGTACTTC.

Only a few counts were recorded for this clone. The rearrangement links TRBV9 to TRBJ2-1; possibly TRBD2 for D (6 bases). CDR3 length: 15 amino acids. The ends were cut back, 0 bases at V and 8 bases at J, with 15 bases in the middle. In germline, CDR1 is SGDLS, CDR2 YYNGEE. The CDR3 DNA reads TGTGCCAGCAGCGTAGAGTCGGGGAGGCTGGATGAGCAGTTCTTC. Translation gives CASSVESGRLDEQFF.

This clone was seen a few times. CDR3: CASSGRWGGETQYF. In DNA, the CDR3 is TGTGCCAGCAGCGGGCGTTGGGGGGGAGAGACCCAGTACTTC. The rearrangement links TRBV6-5 to TRBJ2-5; 7 nucleotides agree with TRBD2. The CDR3 is 14 amino acids. In germline, CDR1 is MNHEY, CDR2 SVGAGI. J gave up 4 bases and V 6 bases, and 8 bases lay outside the gene matches.

J is TRBJ2-7 and V is TRBV7-2, with D possibly being TRBD1 (6 bases). Trimming left V 0 bases short and J 3 bases short, with 12 bases between. This CDR3 is 15 amino acids long. The germline CDR1 and CDR2 sequences are SGHTA and FQGNSA. This chain's CDR3 is CASSLADSLNYEQYF. CDR3 DNA sequence: TGTGCCAGCAGCTTAGCGGACAGCCTTAACTACGAGCAGTACTTC. Based on the CDR3 plus reference TRBV7-2 and TRBJ2-7, the full variable domain is GAGVSQSPSNKVTEKGKDVELRCDPISGHTALYWYRQSLGQGLEFLIYFQGNSAPDKSGLPSDRFSAERTGGSVSTLTIQRTQQEDSAVYLCASSLADSLNYEQYFGPGTRLTVT.